Listed here are 5 T cell receptor beta chains from one sample, sequenced in a study of shared clonotypes between healthy human individuals. Some clones are missing from TCRdb's copy, which holds only in-frame ones; the method was immunoSEQ multiplex PCR. Here the sample spans hundreds of thousands of clones, about three quarters being singletons. Material: memory CD4+ T cells sorted from blood. The subset is: CD45RA-negative fraction. These receptor sequences come from a woman in her twenties or thirties in good health.

Note on this clone: Other DNA sequences within the sample encode an identical CDR3. The V and J genes are TRBV5-1 and TRBJ1-1; D is unclear. The germline V gene has CDR1 SGHRS and CDR2 YFSETQ. This CDR3 spans 13 amino acids. V lost 0 bases, J lost 5 bases, and 8 bases lay in between. The chain's CDR3 is CASSLEWGTEAFF. As DNA, the CDR3 is TGCGCCAGCAGCTTGGAGTGGGGAACTGAAGCTTTCTTT.

The chain carries TRBV11-3 and TRBJ2-1, with D perhaps TRBD2 (5 bases). The germline gives CDR1 SGHNT, CDR2 YENEEA. The CDR3 consists of 13 residues. The V end was cut by 5 bases, the J end by 5 bases, with 10 bases between. The CDR3: CASSLAEHNEQFF. For the CDR3, the DNA is TGTGCCAGCAGCCTAGCCGAACACAATGAGCAGTTCTTC.

The chain combines TRBV5-8 with TRBJ2-5, with TRBD2 identical over 9 bases. This CDR3 has 14 amino acids. From germline, CDR1 is SGHTS and CDR2 YDEGEE. V lost 10 bases, J lost 2 bases, and 9 bases stayed unmatched. CDR3 DNA: TGTGCCGCCCCCGCGAGCGGGGGGCAAGAGACCCAGTACTTC. It is translated as CAAPASGGQETQYF.

The CDR3 region is CASSARGAGAKREQFF. In nucleotides, the CDR3 is TGTGCCAGCAGTGCTAGGGGAGCGGGAGCGAAGCGAGAGCAGTTCTTC. V and J are TRBV28 and TRBJ2-1; 8 bases agree with TRBD2. Germline V gene lookup returns CDR1 MDHEN and CDR2 SYDVKM. Losses at the gene ends were 5 bases for V and 10 bases for J; bases not matched to a gene: 16. The CDR3 length is 16 residues.

This clone appeared a single time. The chain carries TRBV2 and TRBJ2-2, with 9 nucleotides matching TRBD1. The V gene end was trimmed by 6 bases and the J gene end by 6 bases; junction bases not matched to a gene: 14. CDR1 and CDR2 from the germline V gene are SNHLY and FYNNEI. The CDR3 has 17 residues. CDR3 sequence: CASRPNPGTGSAGELFF. Here the CDR3 DNA reads TGTGCCAGCAGACCTAACCCCGGGACAGGGTCTGCCGGGGAGCTGTTTTTT.